This T cell receptor (beta chain) was captured by sequencing in a study of CD8 T cells in ankylosing spondylitis. This clonotype came up many times. MiXCR was run by TCRdb on the 5' RACE reads, yielding one entry per CDR3 protein. The table includes roughly 240,000 distinct CDR3 sequences, roughly 8% detected once. This CDR3 region has 12 residues. The germline V gene has CDR1 MNHEY and CDR2 SMNVEV (reference sequence). The V and J ends lost 8 bases and 7 bases respectively, with 14 bases between them. The V and J genes are TRBV27 and TRBJ1-1; tentatively, D is TRBD1 (6 bases). Sequenced: blood, either unsorted or a sorted T cell fraction (not recorded which). The receptor was isolated from a female donor with ankylosing spondylitis or in good health (not recorded which). CDR3 in amino acids: CASGQRGGEAFF. The CDR3 DNA is TGTGCCAGCGGGCAAAGGGGGGGTGAAGCTTTCTTT.